What follows are 9 T cell receptor beta chains derived from one specimen sequenced in a study of cytomegalovirus exposure and HLA in healthy donors. The PCR ran on 60 Vbeta and 13 Jbeta primers. Clones were sequenced by immunoSEQ multiplex PCR, and TCRdb holds only the in-frame ones, with some missing. This table has approximately 220,000 clones, approximately 80% appearing once. Material for sequencing was PBMCs. The source of these receptors is a boy between 2 and 10 years old in good health and CMV-seronegative.

V usage is TRBV2 and J usage is TRBJ1-1; 7 positions agree with TRBD1. Germline V CDR1 and CDR2: SNHLY, FYNNEI. The CDR3 length is 16 residues. With V trimmed by 5 bases and J by 6 bases, 15 bases remained unmatched. CDR3 sequence reads: CASSPINRGSWAEAFF. The DNA of the CDR3 is TGTGCCAGCAGTCCAATCAACAGGGGCTCTTGGGCTGAAGCTTTCTTT.

The chain has TRBV9 and TRBJ1-2, with 8 bases matching TRBD1. The CDR3 length is 15 residues. Germline CDR1 SGDLS, CDR2 YYNGEE. V was pared by 4 bases and J by 1 base, with 6 bases of the junction left unmatched. The CDR3 DNA follows: TGTGCCAGCAGCTCCGACGACAGGGGTAACTATGGCTACACCTTC. Residues: CASSSDDRGNYGYTF.

J is TRBJ2-3 and V is TRBV18; a possible D gene is TRBD2 (5 bases). Looked up from germline, CDR1 is KGHSH and CDR2 is LQKENI. The CDR3 sequence is 15 residues long. Trimming took 0 bases from V and 3 from J, leaving 10 bases between them. The CDR3 region is CASSPPGKGTDTQYF. The CDR3 DNA sequence: TGTGCCAGCTCACCACCCGGGAAGGGAACAGATACGCAGTATTTT.

The rearrangement joins TRBV6-1 to TRBJ1-6; no clear D gene. This CDR3 has 15 amino acids. Germline assignment: CDR1 MNHNS and CDR2 SASEGT. V lost 3 bases to trimming and J lost 8 bases, with 14 bases between them. CDR3 in amino acids: CASSDLGRGDSPLHF. As DNA, the CDR3 is TGTGCCAGCAGTGACCTCGGACGCGGGGATTCACCCCTCCACTTT.

V and J are TRBV6-1 and TRBJ1-2, with D possibly matching TRBD1 (5 bases). V was cut by 2 bases and J by 4 bases, with 11 bases left in between. This CDR3 is 14 amino acids long. The germline CDR1 and CDR2 sequences are MNHNS and SASEGT. CDR3 in DNA: TGTGCCAGCAGTGAAAAGAGACAGTCCTATGGCTACACCTTC. Protein product: CASSEKRQSYGYTF.

V usage is TRBV18 and J usage is TRBJ1-2; TRBD1 might be the D (5 bases). Germline CDR1 KGHSH, CDR2 LQKENI. The CDR3 extends over 14 amino acids. Trimming took 3 bases from V and 1 from J, leaving 9 bases between them. The CDR3 coding sequence is TGTGCCAGCTCACCGGGAGGGGTTAACTATGGCTACACCTTC. Its translation: CASSPGGVNYGYTF. Combining the CDR3 with reference TRBV18 and TRBJ1-2 gives the whole variable domain NAGVMQNPRHLVRRRGQEARLRCSPMKGHSHVYWYRQLPEEGLKFMVYLQKENIIDESGMPKERFSAEFPKEGPSILRIQQVVRGDSAAYFCASSPGGVNYGYTFGSGTRLTVV.

V gene TRBV30 combines with J gene TRBJ2-7; no firm D call. Germline-derived CDR1 and CDR2 are GTSNPN and SVGIG (reference sequence). CDR3 length equals 17 residues. Trimming cost V 3 bases and J 1 base, with 22 bases left between them. This CDR3 is CAWSPGLRPSASYEQYF. The CDR3 coding sequence is TGTGCCTGGAGCCCAGGCCTCCGACCCTCAGCTTCCTACGAGCAGTACTTC.

The V gene is TRBV29-1, the J gene TRBJ1-2; D uncertain. Looked up from germline, CDR1 is SQVTM and CDR2 is ANQGSEA. This CDR3 spans 10 amino acids. V was shortened by 0 bases and J by 12 bases, with 8 bases between the two germline ends. In DNA form, the CDR3 reads TGCAGCGTTGAAGAAGGGAGCCACACCTTC. It is translated as CSVEEGSHTF.

This rearrangement joins TRBV25-1 to TRBJ2-5; a possible D gene is TRBD2 (6 bases). The germline V and J ends were trimmed by 0 bases and 4 bases, with 15 bases remaining between them. Germline CDR1 is MGHDK and CDR2 is SYGVNS. The CDR3 has 16 amino acids. Here the CDR3 reads CASSEYRAGLRETQYF. The CDR3 DNA reads as TGTGCCAGCAGTGAATATAGGGCGGGGTTGAGAGAGACCCAGTACTTC. The full variable domain, rest sourced from reference TRBV25-1 and TRBJ2-5, is EADIYQTPRYLVIGTGKKITLECSQTMGHDKMYWYQQDPGMELHLIHYSYGVNSTEKGDLSSESTVSRIRTEHFPLTLESARPSHTSQYLCASSEYRAGLRETQYFGPGTRLLVL.